The following is a TCR beta chain sequence with its context. Its antigen is not known. Some clones are missing from TCRdb's copy, which holds only in-frame ones; the method was immunoSEQ multiplex PCR. Altogether under 45,000 clones are present, around 82% being singletons, with the ten largest covering approximately 18%. The ends lost 6 bases at V and 4 bases at J; junction bases unmatched: 4. This CDR3 spans 14 amino acids. CDR1 and CDR2 (germline): SGDLS, YYNGEE. This record comes from a study of a mutant IDH1 vaccine in newly diagnosed glioma. Across the whole study: The treated group averaged 40.4 years old and was around 62% male, roughly 38% female. Those enrolled had earlier been treated with radiotherapy, temozolomide, or both, mostly both.

The time point was: week 47, end of study. It was 300 ug of mutant IDH1 20-mer peptide that made up each vaccine dose, given with topical imiquimod. The sample was PBMCs, taken from a glioma patient whose treatment included an IDH1 peptide vaccine. The clonotype was recovered from a man aged 18-30 years with glioma. Some clones in this sample may be carry-over from other donors' samples. The chain joins TRBV9 to TRBJ2-2; 9 bases align to TRBD2. CDR3 amino acids: CASKGGGATGELFF. Here the CDR3 DNA reads TGTGCCAGCAAGGGCGGGGGGGCCACCGGGGAGCTGTTTTTT.